Following are 2 T cell receptor beta chains from one sample sequenced in a study of T cell repertoires in cytomegalovirus infection. From the reads, TCRdb called clonotypes with MiXCR, one entry per CDR3 protein. Of nearly 450,000 distinct CDR3 sequences in the sample, 31% were seen once. Sequencing input: PBMCs. Receptors originate from a human donor in good health (CMV status not recorded). Some clones in this sample may be carry-over from other donors' samples.

The chain joins TRBV6-1 to TRBJ1-1, with 8 bases identical to TRBD1. J lost 1 base, V lost 7 bases, and 8 bases had no gene match. The CDR3 has 15 amino acids. Germline lookup yields CDR1 MNHNS and CDR2 SASEGT. The CDR3 loop is CASTPRTGPNTEAFF. CDR3 sequence (DNA): TGTGCCAGCACCCCCCGGACAGGGCCGAACACTGAAGCTTTCTTT.

This clonotype turned up a few times. The chain employs TRBV12-3 or TRBV12-4 and TRBJ2-5; TRBD1 aligns across 7 bases. The CDR3 has 16 amino acids. V trimming: 6 bases; J trimming: 5 bases; junction bases outside the gene matches: 15. The CDR3 here is CASSRGRQGSRETQYF. CDR3 coding DNA: TGTGCCAGCAGCCGGGGAAGACAGGGAAGTCGGGAGACCCAGTACTTC.